This TCR beta chain was profiled in a study of shared clonotypes between healthy human individuals. Points from the study as a whole: Between a few donors, naive CD4 clonotypes were shared at a level of around 4.9%. Naive subsets usually exceeded memory subsets in estimated richness.

Naive CD8 cells, CD45RO-negative and positively selected for CCR7, excluded terminally differentiated effector memory CD45RA+ cells. As concerns this clone: The antigen is unknown.

Profiled with immunoSEQ multiplex PCR; TCRdb holds only in-frame clones, not every one. In the table there are roughly 2,000,000 clones, about 93% of which are singletons. This sequence originates from a man younger than 30 in good health. Some clones in this sample may be carry-over from other donors' samples. Sequencing input: naive CD8+ T cells from PBMCs.

Here the CDR3 reads CASSLGTEQFF. The CDR3 DNA reads as TGTGCCAGCAGCCTCGGGACCGAGCAGTTCTTC. The chain employs TRBV6-5 and TRBJ2-1; D is tentatively TRBD1 or TRBD2 (5 bases each). This CDR3 contains 11 residues. Germline V gene lookup returns CDR1 MNHEY and CDR2 SVGAGI. V lost 6 bases and J 10 bases, leaving 10 bases between the germline ends.